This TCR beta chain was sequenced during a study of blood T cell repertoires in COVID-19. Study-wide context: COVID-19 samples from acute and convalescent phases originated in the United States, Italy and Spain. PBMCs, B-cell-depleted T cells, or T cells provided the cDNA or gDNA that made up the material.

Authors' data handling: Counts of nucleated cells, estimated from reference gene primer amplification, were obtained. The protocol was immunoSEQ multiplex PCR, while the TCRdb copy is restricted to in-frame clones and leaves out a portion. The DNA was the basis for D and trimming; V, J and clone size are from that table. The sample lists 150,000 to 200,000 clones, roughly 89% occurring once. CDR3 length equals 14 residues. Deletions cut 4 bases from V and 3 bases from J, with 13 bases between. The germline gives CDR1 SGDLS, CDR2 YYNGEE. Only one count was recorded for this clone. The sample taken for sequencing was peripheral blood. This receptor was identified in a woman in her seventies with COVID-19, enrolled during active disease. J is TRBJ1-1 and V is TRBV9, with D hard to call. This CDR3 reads CASSLGVADTEAFF. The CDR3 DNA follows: TGTGCCAGCAGCCTGGGAGTTGCGGACACTGAAGCTTTCTTT.